This paragraph reports one TCR beta chain. Here immunoSEQ multiplex PCR was the method, and the copy in TCRdb shows in-frame clones only, minus some. The repertoire holds over 450,000 clones, with 89% as singletons. Those enrolled in Seattle joined during active infection and were followed longitudinally afterward. These data come from a study of blood T cell repertoires in COVID-19. J was trimmed by 7 bases and V by 8 bases; bases with no gene match: 5. The length of the CDR3 is 13 residues. The receptor was derived from a man between 18 and 35 years old with COVID-19, enrolled during active disease. The sequenced sample consisted of peripheral blood. The V call is TRBV12-3 or TRBV12-4, the J call TRBJ1-2, with 12 bases lining up with TRBD1. The DNA for the CDR3 is TGTGCCAGCGAGGGGACAGGGGGCTCTGGCTACACCTTC. Translating it yields CASEGTGGSGYTF.